The entry below describes one T cell receptor (beta chain). Its antigen remains unknown. This CDR3 contains 11 residues. The ends were cut back, 2 bases at V and 3 bases at J, with 2 bases in the middle. Germline V CDR1 and CDR2: SGHAT, FQNNGV. These data belong to a study of cytomegalovirus exposure and HLA in healthy donors. Researchers ran the PCR with 60 Vbeta and 13 Jbeta primers. Clones were sequenced by immunoSEQ multiplex PCR, and TCRdb holds only the in-frame ones, with some missing. The repertoire has about 89,000 clones, roughly four fifths of them found once; the top ten carry 3.7%. Study-wide findings and caveats: Sequencing probably produced one cluster of sequence variants that were highly shared. A later analysis linked a missense variant in DCLRE1C to the trimming of TCR beta V and J genes. CMV serostatus was the sole immune exposure data available. Later on, an analysis found that several of the most significant clusters appeared to be linked to common viral pathogens, which included parvovirus B19.

This clonotype originated in a man aged 25 to 40 in good health and CMV-seronegative. The chain combines TRBV11-2 with TRBJ2-7; D is ambiguous. Specimen: PBMCs. This CDR3 is CASSLLYEQYF. The CDR3 coding sequence is TGTGCCAGCAGCTTACTCTACGAGCAGTACTTC. The whole variable domain, filled in from reference TRBV11-2 and TRBJ2-7, reads EAGVAQSPRYKIIEKRQSVAFWCNPISGHATLYWYQQILGQGPKLLIQFQNNGVVDDSQLPKDRFSAERLKGVDSTLKIQPAKLEDSAVYLCASSLLYEQYFGPGTRLTVT.